The present entry profiles one T cell receptor (beta chain) with its context. Isolated PBMCs totaled at least 7 million in each sample. Samples each had at least 6 micrograms of total RNA extracted. This entry belongs to a study of blood T cells in healthy people across ages. Per germline, CDR1 KGHSH and CDR2 LQKENI. Trimming left V 2 bases short and J 5 bases short, with 10 bases between. CDR3 size: 14 residues. Primed by a sample-barcoded 5' primer and a J-beta primer mix, a second PCR proceeded for roughly 6 to 12 cycles. Via MiXCR, TCRdb re-called the 5' RACE reads, giving one row per CDR3 protein. The sample holds more than 550,000 distinct CDR3 sequences, 22% seen once.

Sequencing used blood. V usage is TRBV18 and J usage is TRBJ2-4; D is unclear. The sequence was obtained from an older man in good health. The CDR3 sequence: CASSPDVTENIQYF. In nucleotides, the CDR3 is TGTGCCAGCTCACCAGACGTTACAGAAAACATTCAGTACTTC.